This TCR beta chain originates from a study of blood T cell repertoires in COVID-19 (TCRdb year 2020). Background on the whole study: Collaborator samples came from the United States, Italy and Spain and covered acute and convalescent phases of COVID-19. HLA class I and class II types, where available, came from metadata supplied by the sample provider rather than from assay-based typing. The prospective study material was composed of cDNA or gDNA derived from T cells, B-cell-depleted T cells, or PBMCs. Samples were obtained from the ongoing ImmuneRACE study (first 160 participants) and from 950 to 1,500 subjects provided by 6 global collaborators. The sample metadata nearly always contained a de-identified subject ID, COVID-19 status, age in years and sex. Subjects who had been exposed to COVID-19, were actively infected with it, or had recovered from it provided the deeply sampled blood TCRbeta repertoires that made up the dataset. The repertoires were made available in a free public database intended to serve as a resource for research on the immune response to SARS-CoV-2. Summary of the overall study and its limitations: How much clinical and demographic metadata was included differed by source and by participant, and the metadata was provided uncurated.

About this clone: Its specific antigen is unknown. Per-base quality was not reported, and no clone a single base away is much larger than it.

Another Seattle source contributed samples from volunteer blood donors who had recovered from COVID-19. Each collaborating institution followed its own protocols to collect whole blood in K2EDTA tubes. For TCRbeta analysis, collaborators shipped samples in one of three forms: frozen whole blood, isolated PBMCs, or DNA extracted from either of those sample types. The immunoSEQ Assay, a bias-controlled multiplex PCR, was used to amplify TCRbeta CDR3 regions from genomic DNA. The authors processed their data as follows. The number of nucleated cells in each sample was estimated from the amplification of reference gene primers within the assay. To quantify the absolute abundance of each unique TCRbeta CDR3 rearrangement, sequence reads were collapsed and filtered. Productive Simpson clonality was computed per sample as the square root of Simpson's diversity index over productive rearrangements. Here the immuneACCESS table is served through TCRdb, limited to in-frame sequences with V and J called. Missing clones are a known gap in these copies; in checked studies unresolved V genes cover under half, and the rest lacks a known reason. The V and J calls and clone size were taken over from that table, and D and trimming were inferred from the DNA. In this sample the table shows about 260,000 clones, about 83% of which occur a single time. Roughly a tenth of the sample lies in the top ten.

The germline V gene (reference sequence) supplies CDR1 MNHEY and CDR2 SMNVEV. Trimming takes 3 bases from V and 2 bases from J, and the germline ends sit 9 bases apart. Reading from cysteine to phenylalanine, the CDR3 counts 14 amino acids. Only the CDR3 DNA stays, 42 bases, in frame from base 1. This TCR came from a woman aged 50 to 65 who had recovered from COVID-19. The sequenced sample was peripheral blood. The chain employs TRBV27 and TRBJ2-3; there is no confident call for the D gene. CDR3 sequence: CASSFSISTDTQYF. The DNA sequence is as follows: TGTGCCAGCAGTTTCTCTATTTCCACAGATACGCAGTATTTT.